A selection of T cell receptor beta chains follows, all from one sample in a study of shared clonotypes between healthy human individuals. Generated by immunoSEQ multiplex PCR, the TCRdb table keeps only in-frame clones and is missing some. The sample yields roughly 1,000,000 clones, approximately 78% seen once. The sample comprised memory CD4+ T cells from PBMCs. These receptors came from a man younger than 35 in good health. Some clones in this sample may be carry-over from other donors' samples. Both conserved end residues are part of each CDR3. D genes are given only for firm matches.

TRBJ1-4,16,TRBD1,TRBV28,CASSSDRSLSGEKLFF
TRBJ2-2,15,NA,TRBV2,CASSGRGIYTGELFF
TRBJ2-1,15,NA,TRBV4-2,CASSQASSSYNEQFF
TRBJ2-7,13,TRBD2,TRBV27,CASRKTSEGEQYF
TRBJ1-5,16,TRBD1,TRBV5-1,CASSLGTGGTNQPQHF
TRBJ1-5,15,TRBD1,TRBV28,CASSAVQGENQPQHF
TRBJ1-3,14,NA,TRBV7-6,CASSPAQPGNTIYF
TRBJ1-2,12,NA,TRBV7-9,CASSLMSQASSF
TRBJ2-1,13,NA,TRBV27,CASSSGLINEQFF
TRBJ1-2,14,NA,TRBV30,CAWSETGTYDGYTF
TRBJ2-5,14,NA,TRBV11-3,CASSLGGEGETQYF
TRBJ1-2,14,NA,TRBV7-9,CASSLLQGPGGYTF
TRBJ2-4,19,NA,TRBV5-1,CASSLEAGRWDSAKNIQYF
TRBJ1-1,14,NA,TRBV6-1,CASSEEAGYTEAFF
TRBJ1-2,15,NA,TRBV9,CASSVGSAQGHGYTF
TRBJ1-2,12,NA,TRBV29-1,CSVEMGGYGYTF
TRBJ2-1,15,TRBD2,TRBV5-1,CASSRTSGSYNEQFF
TRBJ2-3,16,NA,TRBV28,CASSSPGSTSTDTQYF
TRBJ2-5,14,NA,TRBV6-1,CASRPGLAGETQYF
TRBJ1-1,20,TRBD1,TRBV10-1,CASSERGKNRGRSGFTEAFF
TRBJ1-2,15,NA,TRBV28,CASGSRTPEGHGYTF
TRBJ2-5,17,NA,TRBV2,CASEDDGRERGSETQYF
TRBJ1-6,15,NA,TRBV6-6,CASSYVGTLNSPLHF
TRBJ1-2,13,TRBD1,TRBV28,CASSLGTAYGYTF
TRBJ1-4,14,NA,TRBV4-1,CASSQNRLNEKLFF